This T cell receptor (beta chain) emerged from a study of blood T cell repertoires in COVID-19. Study details: The cDNA or gDNA used as material had been derived from T cells, B-cell-depleted T cells, or PBMCs.

The repertoire was sequenced with immunoSEQ multiplex PCR; TCRdb's copy has only in-frame clones and lacks some. Here the sample spans approximately 270,000 clones, 70% to 90% being singletons. Patients of the Seattle cohort, enrolled during active infection, were followed longitudinally. Germline lookup yields CDR1 SGDLS and CDR2 YYNGEE. This CDR3 has 14 amino acids. V shed 2 bases, J shed 10 bases, and the junction held 10 bases outside the gene matches. The sequencing sample was made of peripheral blood. This chain joins TRBV9 and TRBJ1-1, with 8 bases that match TRBD1. This TCR derives from a woman aged 25 to 39 with COVID-19, enrolled during active disease. In nucleotides, the CDR3 is TGTGCCAGCAGCGTGGGCAGGGGGCGTCTTGGAGCTTTCTTT. Translated: CASSVGRGRLGAFF.